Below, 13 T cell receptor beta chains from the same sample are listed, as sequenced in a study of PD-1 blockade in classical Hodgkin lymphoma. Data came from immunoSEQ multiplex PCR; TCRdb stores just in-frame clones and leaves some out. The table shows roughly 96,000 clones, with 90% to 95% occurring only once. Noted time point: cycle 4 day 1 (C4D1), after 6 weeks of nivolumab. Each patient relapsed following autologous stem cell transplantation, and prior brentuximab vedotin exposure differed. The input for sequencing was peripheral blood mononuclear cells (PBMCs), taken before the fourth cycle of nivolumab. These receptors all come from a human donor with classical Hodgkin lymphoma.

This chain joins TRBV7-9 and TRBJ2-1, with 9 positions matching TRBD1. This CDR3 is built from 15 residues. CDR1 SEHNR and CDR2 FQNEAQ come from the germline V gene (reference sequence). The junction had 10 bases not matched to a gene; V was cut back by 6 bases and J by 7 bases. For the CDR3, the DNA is TGTGCCAGCAGACTTGACAGGGGGACATTTAATGAGCAGTTCTTC. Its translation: CASRLDRGTFNEQFF.

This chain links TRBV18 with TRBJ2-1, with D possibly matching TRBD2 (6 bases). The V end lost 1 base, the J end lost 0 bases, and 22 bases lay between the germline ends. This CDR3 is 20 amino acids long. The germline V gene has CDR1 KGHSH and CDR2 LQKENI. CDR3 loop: CASSPRFGQTVGGSYNEQFF. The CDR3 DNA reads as TGTGCCAGCTCACCACGGTTTGGACAAACGGTCGGGGGCTCCTACAATGAGCAGTTCTTC. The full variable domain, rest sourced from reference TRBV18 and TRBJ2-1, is NAGVMQNPRHLVRRRGQEARLRCSPMKGHSHVYWYRQLPEEGLKFMVYLQKENIIDESGMPKERFSAEFPKEGPSILRIQQVVRGDSAAYFCASSPRFGQTVGGSYNEQFFGPGTRLTVL.

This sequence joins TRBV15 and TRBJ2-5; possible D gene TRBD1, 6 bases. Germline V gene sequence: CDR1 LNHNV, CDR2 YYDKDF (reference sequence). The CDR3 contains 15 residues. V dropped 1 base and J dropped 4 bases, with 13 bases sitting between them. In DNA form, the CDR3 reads TGTGCCACCAGCAGAGGCGCAGGGGTAGGAGAGACCCAGTACTTC. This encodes CATSRGAGVGETQYF.

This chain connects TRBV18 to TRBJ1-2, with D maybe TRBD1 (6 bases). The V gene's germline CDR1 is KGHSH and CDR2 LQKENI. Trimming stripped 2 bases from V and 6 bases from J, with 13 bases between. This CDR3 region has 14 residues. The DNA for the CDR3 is TGTGCCAGCTCACCAGAGGGGGGGAGCGATGGCTACACCTTC. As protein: CASSPEGGSDGYTF.

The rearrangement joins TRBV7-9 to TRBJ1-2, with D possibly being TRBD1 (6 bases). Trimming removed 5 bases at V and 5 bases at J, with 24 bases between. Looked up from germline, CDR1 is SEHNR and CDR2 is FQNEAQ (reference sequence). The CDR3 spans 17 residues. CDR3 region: CASSPRGAGVDEYGYTF. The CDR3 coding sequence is TGTGCCAGCAGCCCCCGGGGGGCAGGAGTCGACGAGTATGGCTACACCTTC. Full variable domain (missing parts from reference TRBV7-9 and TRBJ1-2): DTGVSQNPRHKITKRGQNVTFRCDPISEHNRLYWYRQTLGQGPEFLTYFQNEAQLEKSRLLSDRFSAERPKGSFSTLEIQRTEQGDSAMYLCASSPRGAGVDEYGYTFGSGTRLTVV.

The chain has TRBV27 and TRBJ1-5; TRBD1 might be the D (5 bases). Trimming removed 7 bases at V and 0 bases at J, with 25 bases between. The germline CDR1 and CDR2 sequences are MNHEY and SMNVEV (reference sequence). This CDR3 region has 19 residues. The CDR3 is CASTTCGEGTGYSNQPQHF. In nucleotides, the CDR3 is TGTGCCAGCACCACGTGCGGGGAGGGGACGGGGTATAGCAATCAGCCCCAGCATTTT.

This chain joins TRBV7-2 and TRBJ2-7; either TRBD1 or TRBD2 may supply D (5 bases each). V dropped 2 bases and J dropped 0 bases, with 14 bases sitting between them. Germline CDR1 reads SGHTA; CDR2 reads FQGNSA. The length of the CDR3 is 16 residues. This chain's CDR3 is CASSLLLGGGSYEQYF. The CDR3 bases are TGTGCCAGCAGCTTACTCCTCGGTGGGGGCTCCTACGAGCAGTACTTC.

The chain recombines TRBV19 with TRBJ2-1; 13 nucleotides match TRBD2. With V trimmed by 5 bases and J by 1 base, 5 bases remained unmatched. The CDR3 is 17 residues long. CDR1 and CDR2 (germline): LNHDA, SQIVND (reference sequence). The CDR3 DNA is TGTGCCAGTAGTCCTGGGACTAGCGGGACGTCCTACAATGAGCAGTTCTTC. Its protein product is CASSPGTSGTSYNEQFF. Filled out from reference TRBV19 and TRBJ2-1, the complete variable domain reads DGGITQSPKYLFRKEGQNVTLSCEQNLNHDAMYWYRQDPGQGLRLIYYSQIVNDFQKGDIAEGYSVSREKKESFPLTVTSAQKNPTAFYLCASSPGTSGTSYNEQFFGPGTRLTVL.

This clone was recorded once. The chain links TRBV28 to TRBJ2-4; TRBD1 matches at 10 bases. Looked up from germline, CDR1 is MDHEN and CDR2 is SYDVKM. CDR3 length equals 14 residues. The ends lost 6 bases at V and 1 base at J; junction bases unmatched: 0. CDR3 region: CASRGQGAKNIQYF. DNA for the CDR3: TGTGCCAGCAGGGGACAGGGGGCCAAAAACATTCAGTACTTC.

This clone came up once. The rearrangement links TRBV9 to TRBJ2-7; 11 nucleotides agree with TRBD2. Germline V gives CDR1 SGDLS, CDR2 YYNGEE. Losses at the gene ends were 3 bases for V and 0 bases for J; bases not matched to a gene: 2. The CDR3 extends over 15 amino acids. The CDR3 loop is CASSETSGTSYEQYF. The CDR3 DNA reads TGTGCCAGCAGCGAGACTAGCGGGACCTCCTACGAGCAGTACTTC.

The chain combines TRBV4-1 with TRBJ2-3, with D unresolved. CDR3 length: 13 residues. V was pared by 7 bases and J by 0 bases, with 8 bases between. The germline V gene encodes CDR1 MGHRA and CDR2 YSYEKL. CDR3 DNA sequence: TGCGCCAGCACCCCGGACAGCACAGATACGCAGTATTTT. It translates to CASTPDSTDTQYF.

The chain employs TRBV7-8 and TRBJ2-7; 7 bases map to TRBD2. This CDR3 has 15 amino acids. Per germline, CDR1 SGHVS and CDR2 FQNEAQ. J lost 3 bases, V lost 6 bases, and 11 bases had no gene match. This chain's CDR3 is CASRSYAGESYEQYF. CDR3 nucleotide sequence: TGTGCCAGCAGATCTTACGCGGGAGAAAGCTACGAGCAGTACTTC.

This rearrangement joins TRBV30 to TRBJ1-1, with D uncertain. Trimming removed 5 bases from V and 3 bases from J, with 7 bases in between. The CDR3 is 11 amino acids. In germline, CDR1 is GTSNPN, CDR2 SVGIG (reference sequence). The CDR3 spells CAWDDYTEAFF. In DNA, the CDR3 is TGTGCCTGGGATGATTACACTGAAGCTTTCTTT.